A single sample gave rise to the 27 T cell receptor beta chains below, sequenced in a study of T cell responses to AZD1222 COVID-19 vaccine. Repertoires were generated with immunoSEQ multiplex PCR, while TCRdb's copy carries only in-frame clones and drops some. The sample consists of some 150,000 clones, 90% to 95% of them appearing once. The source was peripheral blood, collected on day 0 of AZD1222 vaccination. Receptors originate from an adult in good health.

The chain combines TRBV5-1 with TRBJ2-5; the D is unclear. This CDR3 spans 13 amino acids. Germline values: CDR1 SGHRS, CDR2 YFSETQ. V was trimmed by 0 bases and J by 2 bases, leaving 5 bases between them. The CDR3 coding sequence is TGCGCCAGCAGCTTGGTCGGGCAAGAGACCCAGTACTTC. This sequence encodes CASSLVGQETQYF.

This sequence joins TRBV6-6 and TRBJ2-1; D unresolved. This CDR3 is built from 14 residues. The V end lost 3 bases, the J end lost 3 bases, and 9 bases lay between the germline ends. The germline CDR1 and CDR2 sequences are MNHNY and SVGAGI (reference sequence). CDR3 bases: TGTGCCAGCAGTTATAGGCAGAGCTACAATGAGCAGTTCTTC. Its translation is CASSYRQSYNEQFF.

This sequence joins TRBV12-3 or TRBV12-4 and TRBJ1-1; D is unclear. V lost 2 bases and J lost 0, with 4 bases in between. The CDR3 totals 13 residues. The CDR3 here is CASSLSMNTEAFF. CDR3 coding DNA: TGTGCCAGCAGTTTAAGTATGAACACTGAAGCTTTCTTT.

CDR3 nucleotides: TGTGCCAGCAGTGAACAGGGCCCCTCGGACGAGCAGTACTTC. Translation: CASSEQGPSDEQYF. The chain couples TRBV2 to TRBJ2-7, with D perhaps matching TRBD1 (5 bases). V dropped 2 bases and J dropped 5 bases, with 13 bases sitting between them. Per the germline V gene, CDR1 is SNHLY and CDR2 is FYNNEI. The CDR3 runs 14 residues.

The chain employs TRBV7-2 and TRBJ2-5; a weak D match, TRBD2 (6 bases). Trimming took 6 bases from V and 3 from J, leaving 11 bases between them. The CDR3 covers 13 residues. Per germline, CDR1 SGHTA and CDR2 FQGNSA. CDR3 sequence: CASRRGSEETQYF. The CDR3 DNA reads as TGTGCCAGCAGGCGGGGCTCTGAAGAGACCCAGTACTTC.

In DNA, the CDR3 is TGTGCCAGCAGCAATGCCGGGACGACCCACGAGAACTATGGCTACACCTTC. This codes for CASSNAGTTHENYGYTF. The chain couples TRBV21-1 to TRBJ1-2. TRBV21-1 has pseudogene status. CDR3 length: 17 amino acids.

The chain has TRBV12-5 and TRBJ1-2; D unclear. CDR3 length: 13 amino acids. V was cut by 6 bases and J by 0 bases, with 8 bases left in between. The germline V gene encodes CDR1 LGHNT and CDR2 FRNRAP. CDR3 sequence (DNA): TGTGCTAGTGGCCCCGGGGCTAACTATGGCTACACCTTC. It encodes CASGPGANYGYTF.

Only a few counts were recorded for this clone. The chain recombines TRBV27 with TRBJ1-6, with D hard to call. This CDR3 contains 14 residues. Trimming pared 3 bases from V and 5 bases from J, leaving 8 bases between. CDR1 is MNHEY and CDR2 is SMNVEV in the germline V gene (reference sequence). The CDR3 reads CASSFGQNNSPLHF. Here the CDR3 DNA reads TGTGCCAGCAGTTTTGGCCAGAATAATTCACCCCTCCACTTT.

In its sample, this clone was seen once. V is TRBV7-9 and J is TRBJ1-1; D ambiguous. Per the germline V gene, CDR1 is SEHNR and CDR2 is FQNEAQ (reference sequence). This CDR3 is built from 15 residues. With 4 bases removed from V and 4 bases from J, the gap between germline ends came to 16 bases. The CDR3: CASSSLSGSGTEAFF. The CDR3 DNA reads TGTGCCAGCAGCTCCCTCTCGGGGTCTGGCACTGAAGCTTTCTTT. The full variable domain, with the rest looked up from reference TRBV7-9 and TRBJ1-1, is DTGVSQNPRHKITKRGQNVTFRCDPISEHNRLYWYRQTLGQGPEFLTYFQNEAQLEKSRLLSDRFSAERPKGSFSTLEIQRTEQGDSAMYLCASSSLSGSGTEAFFGQGTRLTVV.

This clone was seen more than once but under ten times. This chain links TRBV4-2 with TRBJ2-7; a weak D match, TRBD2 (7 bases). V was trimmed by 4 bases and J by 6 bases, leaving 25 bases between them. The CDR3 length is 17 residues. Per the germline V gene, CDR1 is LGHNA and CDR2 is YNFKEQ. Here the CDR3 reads CASSRHTRAGAKGEQYF. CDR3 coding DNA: TGTGCCAGCAGCCGACACACGCGGGCGGGGGCAAAGGGCGAGCAGTACTTC.

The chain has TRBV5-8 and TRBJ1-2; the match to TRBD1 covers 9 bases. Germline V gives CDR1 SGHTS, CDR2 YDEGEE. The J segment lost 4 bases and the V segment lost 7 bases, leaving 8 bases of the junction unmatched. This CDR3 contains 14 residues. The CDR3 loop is CASGDGGQGYGYTF. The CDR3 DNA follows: TGTGCCAGCGGGGATGGGGGACAGGGCTATGGCTACACCTTC. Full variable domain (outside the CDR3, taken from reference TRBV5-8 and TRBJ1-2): EAGVTQSPTHLIKTRGQQATLRCSPISGHTSVYWYQQALGLGLQFLLWYDEGEERNRGNFPPRFSGRQFPNYSSELNVNALELEDSALYLCASGDGGQGYGYTFGSGTRLTVV.

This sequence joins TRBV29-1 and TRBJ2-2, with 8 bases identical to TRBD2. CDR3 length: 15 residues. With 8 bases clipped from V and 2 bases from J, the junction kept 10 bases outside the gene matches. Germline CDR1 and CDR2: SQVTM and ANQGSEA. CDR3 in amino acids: CSTDSGNPNTGELFF. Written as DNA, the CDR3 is TGCAGCACCGATAGCGGGAACCCTAACACCGGGGAGCTGTTTTTT.

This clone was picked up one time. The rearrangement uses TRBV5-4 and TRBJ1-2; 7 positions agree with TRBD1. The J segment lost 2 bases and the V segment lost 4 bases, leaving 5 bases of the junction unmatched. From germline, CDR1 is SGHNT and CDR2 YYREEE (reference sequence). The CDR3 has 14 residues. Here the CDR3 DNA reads TGTGCCAGCAGCCCCGGACAGGCGAACTATGGCTACACCTTC. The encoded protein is CASSPGQANYGYTF.

In DNA, the CDR3 is TGTGCCAGCAGTTACGGGGGGCAGTACGAGCAGTACTTC. It is translated as CASSYGGQYEQYF. The chain recombines TRBV6-5 with TRBJ2-7; D assignment may be TRBD1 or TRBD2 (6 bases each). The length of the CDR3 is 13 residues. Germline CDR1 MNHEY, CDR2 SVGAGI. V was shortened by 2 bases and J by 4 bases, with 9 bases between the two germline ends.

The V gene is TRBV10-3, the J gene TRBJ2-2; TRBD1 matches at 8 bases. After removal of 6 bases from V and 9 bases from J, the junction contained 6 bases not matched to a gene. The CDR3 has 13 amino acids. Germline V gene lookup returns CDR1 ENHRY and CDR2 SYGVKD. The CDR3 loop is CAIRMDRARELFF. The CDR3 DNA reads TGTGCCATCAGGATGGACAGGGCCCGGGAGCTGTTTTTT.

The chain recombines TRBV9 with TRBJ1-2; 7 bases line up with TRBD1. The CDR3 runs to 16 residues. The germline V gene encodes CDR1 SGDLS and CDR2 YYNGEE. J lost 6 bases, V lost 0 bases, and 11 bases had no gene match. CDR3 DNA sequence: TGTGCCAGCAGCGTAGGGCAGGGGGTTCCATCGGATGGCTACACCTTC. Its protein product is CASSVGQGVPSDGYTF.

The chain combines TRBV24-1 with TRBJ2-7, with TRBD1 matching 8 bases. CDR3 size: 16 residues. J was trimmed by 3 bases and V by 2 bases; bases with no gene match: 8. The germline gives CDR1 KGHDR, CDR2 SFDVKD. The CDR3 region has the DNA TGTGCCACCAGTGATTCGTACAGGGGGAGAGGCTACGAGCAGTACTTC. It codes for CATSDSYRGRGYEQYF.

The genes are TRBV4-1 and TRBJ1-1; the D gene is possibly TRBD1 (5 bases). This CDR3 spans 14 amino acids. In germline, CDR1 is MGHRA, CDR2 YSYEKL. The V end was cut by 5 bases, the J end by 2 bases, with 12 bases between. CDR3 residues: CASSSRTTNTEAFF. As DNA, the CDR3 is TGCGCCAGCAGCTCTCGGACAACCAACACTGAAGCTTTCTTT.

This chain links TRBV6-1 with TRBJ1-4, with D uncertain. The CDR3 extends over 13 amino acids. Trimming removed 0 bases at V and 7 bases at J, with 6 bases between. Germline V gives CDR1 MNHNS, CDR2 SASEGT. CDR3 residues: CASSEASLEKLFF. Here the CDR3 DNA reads TGTGCCAGCAGTGAAGCGAGTCTTGAAAAACTGTTTTTT.

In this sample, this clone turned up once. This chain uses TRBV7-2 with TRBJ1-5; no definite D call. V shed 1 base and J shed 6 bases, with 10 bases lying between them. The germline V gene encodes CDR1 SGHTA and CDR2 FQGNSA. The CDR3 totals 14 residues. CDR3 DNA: TGTGCCAGCAGCTTAGAGTCTAAAGGTCAGCCCCAGCATTTT. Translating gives CASSLESKGQPQHF.

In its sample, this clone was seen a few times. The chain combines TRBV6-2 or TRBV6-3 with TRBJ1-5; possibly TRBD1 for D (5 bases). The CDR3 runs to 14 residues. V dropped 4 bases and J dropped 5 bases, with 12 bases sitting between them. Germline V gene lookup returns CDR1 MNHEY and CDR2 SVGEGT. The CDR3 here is CASSFSGLDQPQHF. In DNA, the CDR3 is TGTGCCAGCAGTTTCTCAGGGCTTGATCAGCCCCAGCATTTT.

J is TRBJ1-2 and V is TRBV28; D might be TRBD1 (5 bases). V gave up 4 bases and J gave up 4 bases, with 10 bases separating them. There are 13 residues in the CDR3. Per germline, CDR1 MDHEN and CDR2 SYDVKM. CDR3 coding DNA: TGTGCCAGCAGTTGGGTGGGGGGCTATGGCTACACCTTC. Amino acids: CASSWVGGYGYTF.

In DNA form, the CDR3 reads TGTGCCAGCAGCGCTCAGCGCAATGAGCAGTTCTTC. It yields the protein CASSAQRNEQFF. This chain uses TRBV12-3 or TRBV12-4 with TRBJ2-1, with D unclear. V gave up 6 bases and J gave up 6 bases, with 9 bases separating them. This CDR3 has 12 amino acids.

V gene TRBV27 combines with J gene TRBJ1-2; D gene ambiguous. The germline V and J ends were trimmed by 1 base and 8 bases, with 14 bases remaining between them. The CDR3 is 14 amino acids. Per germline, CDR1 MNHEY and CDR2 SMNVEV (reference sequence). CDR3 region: CASSLWGWLGGYTF. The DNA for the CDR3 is TGTGCCAGCAGTTTATGGGGATGGCTGGGCGGCTACACCTTC.

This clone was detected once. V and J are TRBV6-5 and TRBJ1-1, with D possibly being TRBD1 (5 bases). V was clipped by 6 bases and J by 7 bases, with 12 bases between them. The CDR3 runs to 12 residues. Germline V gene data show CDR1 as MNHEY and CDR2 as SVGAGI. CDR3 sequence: CASRRPDSEAFF. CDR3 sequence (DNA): TGTGCCAGCAGACGCCCTGACAGTGAAGCTTTCTTT.

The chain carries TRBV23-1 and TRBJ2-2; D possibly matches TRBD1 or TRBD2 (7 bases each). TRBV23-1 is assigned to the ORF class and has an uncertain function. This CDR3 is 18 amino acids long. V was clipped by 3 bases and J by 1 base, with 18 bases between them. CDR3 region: CASSQARGTGGNTGELFF. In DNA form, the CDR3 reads TGCGCCAGCAGTCAGGCCAGGGGGACGGGAGGGAACACCGGGGAGCTGTTTTTT.

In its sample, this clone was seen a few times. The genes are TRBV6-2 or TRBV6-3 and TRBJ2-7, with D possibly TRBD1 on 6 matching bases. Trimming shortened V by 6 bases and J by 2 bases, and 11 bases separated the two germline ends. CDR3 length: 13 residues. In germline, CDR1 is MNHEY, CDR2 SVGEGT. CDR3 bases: TGTGCCAGCAGCCGGACAGCTGCCTACGAGCAGTACTTC. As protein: CASSRTAAYEQYF.